Presented here are 10 T cell receptor beta chains from one specimen sequenced in a study of radiotherapy plus CTLA-4 blockade in lung cancer. Sequencing used immunoSEQ multiplex PCR; TCRdb keeps in-frame clones, though not all of them. The table has around 65,000 clones, approximately 77% seen once. The specimen was peripheral blood, collected from a patient treated with radiotherapy plus ipilimumab. These receptors were taken from a human donor with non-small cell lung cancer who had a complete response to radiotherapy plus ipilimumab.

The V and J genes are TRBV5-6 and TRBJ2-7, with unresolved D. Deletions cut 0 bases from V and 0 bases from J, with 7 bases between. The CDR3 contains 14 residues. CDR1 and CDR2 (germline): SGHDT, YYEEEE. Here the CDR3 DNA reads TGTGCCAGCAGCTTGGGACTGAACTCCTACGAGCAGTACTTC. This encodes CASSLGLNSYEQYF. The complete variable domain, with remaining parts taken from reference TRBV5-6 and TRBJ2-7, reads DAGVTQSPTHLIKTRGQQVTLRCSPKSGHDTVSWYQQALGQGPQFIFQYYEEEERQRGNFPDRFSGHQFPNYSSELNVNALLLGDSALYLCASSLGLNSYEQYFGPGTRLTVT.

The rearrangement links TRBV25-1 to TRBJ1-2, with 8 bases aligning to TRBD1. The V gene end was trimmed by 2 bases and the J gene end by 2 bases; junction bases not matched to a gene: 4. Germline V gives CDR1 MGHDK, CDR2 SYGVNS. CDR3 length equals 15 residues. The CDR3 spells CASSEPGQGNYGYTF. In DNA form, the CDR3 reads TGTGCCAGCAGTGAACCCGGACAGGGCAACTATGGCTACACCTTC.

The V call is TRBV2, the J call TRBJ1-4, with no clear D. Deletions cut 10 bases from V and 3 bases from J, with 12 bases between. Per germline, CDR1 SNHLY and CDR2 FYNNEI. The CDR3 loop spans 13 amino acids. CDR3 bases: TGTGCCAACCGACCTAGATCTAATGAAAAACTGTTTTTT. Translating gives CANRPRSNEKLFF.

This clone came up a few times. The rearrangement joins TRBV9 to TRBJ2-2; no definite D call. V gave up 3 bases and J gave up 2 bases, with 2 bases separating them. The CDR3 loop spans 12 amino acids. Germline loops: CDR1 SGDLS, CDR2 YYNGEE. In DNA form, the CDR3 reads TGTGCCAGCAGCGCCAACACCGGGGAGCTGTTTTTT. Encoded protein: CASSANTGELFF. Using reference TRBV9 and TRBJ2-2 for the parts outside the CDR3, the full variable domain is DSGVTQTPKHLITATGQRVTLRCSPRSGDLSVYWYQQSLDQGLQFLIQYYNGEERAKGNILERFSAQQFPDLHSELNLSSLELGDSALYFCASSANTGELFFGEGSRLTVL.

The chain uses TRBV19 and TRBJ1-4, with TRBD1 matching over 8 bases. V shed 7 bases and J 8 bases; nucleotides not matched to a gene: 12. This CDR3 region has 15 residues. Looked up from germline, CDR1 is LNHDA and CDR2 is SQIVND (reference sequence). In nucleotides, the CDR3 is TGTGCCAGTAAGTACGCCGGACAGGGCGACGAAAAACTGTTTTTT. Translation: CASKYAGQGDEKLFF.

J is TRBJ1-4 and V is TRBV4-1, with D hard to call. Germline V CDR1 and CDR2: MGHRA, YSYEKL. This CDR3 contains 15 residues. V shed 4 bases and J shed 4 bases, with 13 bases lying between them. CDR3 sequence (DNA): TGCGCCAGCAGCCCCTTCCCGGGTTTTAATGAAAAACTGTTTTTT. This sequence encodes CASSPFPGFNEKLFF.

The chain couples TRBV20-1 to TRBJ1-2; no reliable D call. The CDR3 sequence is 10 residues long. Trimming shortened V by 4 bases and J by 5 bases, and 5 bases separated the two germline ends. The V gene's germline CDR1 is DFQATT and CDR2 SNEGSKA (reference sequence). Here the CDR3 DNA reads TGCAGTGCTAACGATTATGGCTACACCTTC. Translation gives CSANDYGYTF.

Turning to this clone: At one of its ends the junction is not consistent with the germline gene, which may arise from a read error. The chain employs TRBV7-9 and TRBJ1-2; D is possibly TRBD1 (5 bases). This CDR3 comprises 13 residues. Germline V lookup: CDR1 SEHNR, CDR2 FQNEAQ (reference sequence). This CDR3 reads CASSPRHGDGYTF. The CDR3 coding sequence is TGCGCCAGCAGCCCGAGGCACGGGGACGGCTACACCTTC.

The genes are TRBV11-3 and TRBJ2-5; no firm D call. V gave up 0 bases and J gave up 3 bases, with 11 bases separating them. CDR3 length equals 15 residues. Germline lookup yields CDR1 SGHNT and CDR2 YENEEA. Written as DNA, the CDR3 is TGTGCCAGCAGCTTAGATGGTCGACTTAAAGAGACCCAGTACTTC. Residues: CASSLDGRLKETQYF.

This sequence joins TRBV6-4 and TRBJ2-5, with D possibly TRBD2 on 5 matching bases. The CDR3 runs to 15 residues. Trimming took 5 bases from V and 4 from J, leaving 17 bases between them. Germline assignment: CDR1 MRHNA and CDR2 SNTAGT. CDR3 sequence: CASSPTGIGVETQYF. The CDR3 nucleotides read TGTGCCAGCAGTCCGACCGGGATCGGGGTAGAGACCCAGTACTTC.